This T cell receptor (beta chain) was captured by sequencing in a study of cytomegalovirus exposure and HLA in healthy donors. General study results and limits: Later work found that TCR association rates differed between HLA loci; DRB1 had the most and HLA-C the fewest. In an earlier analysis, productive rearrangement rates for most beta V segments clustered near 87% or 30%. Rarity held for most TCR sequences, but there were some public TCRs that occurred in many donors.

Vbeta (60) and Jbeta (13) primers were used in the PCR. Data came from immunoSEQ multiplex PCR; TCRdb stores just in-frame clones and leaves some out. The sample lists under 150,000 clones; approximately 80% were seen once. Concerning this clone itself: The antigen remains undetermined.

The source of this sequence is a woman aged 40 to 50 in good health and CMV-seronegative. Sequenced sample: PBMCs.

Here the CDR3 DNA reads TGTGCCAGCAGCTTTCTACCGGGGACACAGGGGTTAGATTATGGCTACACCTTC. Its protein product is CASSFLPGTQGLDYGYTF. The chain links TRBV7-9 to TRBJ1-2, with 7 positions matching TRBD1. CDR1 is SEHNR and CDR2 is FQNEAQ in the germline V gene (reference sequence). J was trimmed by 5 bases and V by 3 bases; bases with no gene match: 18. CDR3 size: 18 residues.